The rows below give T cell receptor beta chains drawn from one sample of a study of CD4+ T cells in melanoma. The method was immunoSEQ multiplex PCR; TCRdb's version includes in-frame clones alone and lacks a portion of them. The table includes approximately 6,900 clones, 65% detected once. Sequencing was carried out using cells from a culture (not recorded whether cultured in vitro). The source of these receptors is a human donor with melanoma. Both conserved end residues are part of each CDR3. Each record gives: D gene, V gene, J gene, clone size, CDR3 length, CDR3 protein, CDR3 DNA. The D gene is left open where the match is weak. Not all rows give a size; the values are once, few, many and, for expanded clones, a class.

.	TRBV5-4	TRBJ2-7	medium-sized	14	CASSPGTSLYEQYF	TGTGCCAGCAGTCCCGGGACAAGTCTTTACGAGCAGTACTTC
TRBD1	TRBV7-2	TRBJ1-2	.	17	CASSPRAGDRLNYGYTF	TGTGCCAGCAGCCCTAGGGCGGGGGACAGACTTAACTATGGCTACACCTTC
.	TRBV7-6	TRBJ2-7	.	15	CASSVSGTLPYEQYF	TGTGCCAGCAGCGTATCCGGGACCCTACCCTACGAGCAGTACTTC
.	TRBV7-9	TRBJ1-5	.	14	CASSPPGGNQPQHF	TGTGCCAGCAGCCCCCCCGGGGGCAATCAGCCCCAGCATTTT
.	TRBV6-5	TRBJ1-3	.	15	CASSPGGAGGNTIYF	TGTGCCAGCTCCCCCGGGGGGGCGGGGGGAAACACCATATATTTT
.	TRBV28	TRBJ2-3	.	11	CASSLTDTQYF	TGTGCCAGCAGTCTCACAGATACGCAGTATTTT
.	TRBV6-5	TRBJ2-6	.	16	CASSYGRVSGANVLTF	TGTGCCAGCAGTTACGGAAGAGTCTCTGGGGCCAACGTCCTGACTTTC
TRBD1	TRBV6-1	TRBJ1-2	.	15	CASSEAGQGRYGYTF	TGTGCCAGCAGTGAAGCGGGACAGGGAAGGTATGGCTACACCTTC
.	TRBV6-2/TRBV6-3	TRBJ1-5	.	14	CASRYRPVNQPQHF	TGTGCCAGCAGGTACAGGCCGGTAAATCAGCCCCAGCATTTT
.	TRBV29-1	TRBJ1-2	.	12	CSVDGGFYGYTF	TGCAGCGTTGACGGCGGGTTCTATGGCTACACCTTC
.	TRBV11-2	TRBJ2-1	.	14	CASSHLGPWNEQFF	TGTGCCAGCAGCCACTTGGGGCCTTGGAATGAGCAGTTCTTC
.	TRBV5-1	TRBJ2-7	few	15	CASSLDSRGYYEQYF	TGCGCCAGCAGCTTAGACAGCCGGGGGTACTACGAGCAGTACTTC
.	TRBV30	TRBJ1-2	few	15	CAWSNVGQSVYGYTF	TGTGCCTGGAGTAATGTCGGGCAGTCGGTTTATGGCTACACCTTC
.	TRBV7-2	TRBJ1-5	.	15	CASSLSGGSGQPQHF	TGTGCCAGCAGTCTTAGCGGGGGGAGCGGGCAGCCCCAGCATTTT
.	TRBV5-1	TRBJ2-5	.	14	CASSTGQLQETQYF	TGCGCCAGCAGCACCGGACAGCTACAAGAGACCCAGTACTTC
.	TRBV11-2	TRBJ2-3	few	11	CASGHTDTQYF	TGTGCCAGCGGCCACACAGATACGCAGTATTTT
.	TRBV25-1	TRBJ1-1	few	13	CASSEMGSTEAFF	TGTGCCAGCAGTGAAATGGGGAGCACTGAAGCTTTCTTT
.	TRBV7-9	TRBJ2-7	.	13	CASSPPSGLEQYF	TGTGCCAGCAGCCCGCCCTCCGGCCTCGAGCAGTACTTC
.	TRBV19	TRBJ1-2	.	13	CASSMREIYGYTF	TGTGCCAGTAGTATGAGGGAGATCTATGGCTACACCTTC
TRBD2	TRBV7-2	TRBJ2-7	.	16	CASSPPGLAVTYEQYF	TGTGCCAGCAGCCCCCCTGGACTAGCGGTGACCTACGAGCAGTACTTC
.	TRBV27	TRBJ2-3	.	15	CASTPLRSNTDTQYF	TGTGCCAGCACCCCGCTAAGGAGTAACACAGATACGCAGTATTTT
.	TRBV19	TRBJ2-7	large	20	CASSPGTTSERELSSYEQYF	TGTGCCAGTAGCCCTGGGACAACAAGCGAACGCGAATTGAGCTCCTACGAGCAGTACTTC
.	TRBV10-2	TRBJ2-5	few	15	CASSESTRGRETQYF	TGCGCCAGCAGTGAGTCTACGAGGGGGAGAGAGACCCAGTACTTC
.	TRBV7-2	TRBJ1-3	.	13	CASSLGRGNTIYF	TGTGCCAGCAGCTTAGGTCGCGGAAACACCATATATTTT
.	TRBV14	TRBJ1-1	.	13	CASSQGVTSEAFF	TGTGCCAGCAGCCAAGGGGTGACATCTGAAGCTTTCTTT
TRBD2	TRBV7-2	TRBJ2-1	.	16	CASSPGLAGGHNEQFF	TGTGCCAGCAGCCCGGGACTAGCGGGGGGGCACAATGAGCAGTTCTTC
TRBD1	TRBV28	TRBJ1-1	few	14	CASSSTGANTEAFF	TGTGCCAGCAGTTCTACAGGGGCGAACACTGAAGCTTTCTTT
.	TRBV29-1	TRBJ1-3	.	15	CSVSGTDDSGNTIYF	TGCAGCGTTTCCGGGACGGACGACTCTGGAAACACCATATATTTT
.	TRBV11-2	TRBJ1-2	.	14	CASSLGVGDYGYTF	TGTGCCAGCAGCTTGGGGGTCGGCGACTATGGCTACACCTTC
.	TRBV5-1	TRBJ1-2	.	14	CASSPTGTNYGYTF	TGCGCCAGCAGCCCCACAGGGACTAACTATGGCTACACCTTC
TRBD2	TRBV2	TRBJ2-7	.	13	CASWTSGGHEQYF	TGTGCCAGCTGGACTAGCGGGGGCCACGAGCAGTACTTC
TRBD1	TRBV13	TRBJ2-7	.	15	CASSLGRQGPYEQYF	TGTGCCAGCAGTTTAGGGAGACAGGGCCCCTACGAGCAGTACTTC
.	TRBV6-5	TRBJ1-6	.	15	CASSTQAFGNSPLHF	TGTGCCAGCAGTACACAGGCTTTCGGCAATTCACCCCTCCACTTT
TRBD1	TRBV30	TRBJ1-2	.	14	CAWRARTGGYGYTF	TGTGCCTGGAGGGCAAGGACAGGGGGTTATGGCTACACCTTC
.	TRBV7-2	TRBJ1-5	.	17	CASSLDQTGTSNQPQHF	TGTGCCAGCAGCTTAGACCAAACAGGGACTAGCAATCAGCCCCAGCATTTT
TRBD1	TRBV2	TRBJ1-2	.	15	CASSVGRGGAYGYTF	TGTGCCAGCAGTGTAGGGAGAGGGGGCGCATATGGCTACACCTTC
.	TRBV7-2	TRBJ1-1	.	13	CASSPDTNTEAFF	TGTGCCAGCAGCCCGGACACGAACACTGAAGCTTTCTTT
.	TRBV9	TRBJ1-2	few	17	CASSGYRTAGKYYGYTF	TGTGCCAGCAGCGGATACCGGACTGCGGGTAAATACTATGGCTACACCTTC
TRBD1	TRBV4-3	TRBJ1-5	.	16	CASSQDWGQVGQPQHF	TGCGCCAGCAGCCAAGATTGGGGACAGGTAGGCCAGCCCCAGCATTTT
TRBD1	TRBV10-3	TRBJ2-2	few	14	CAIRRQGATGELFF	TGTGCCATCCGCCGACAGGGGGCCACCGGGGAGCTGTTTTTT
.	TRBV11-2	TRBJ1-2	once	17	CASSLDTLGTDNYGYTF	TGTGCCAGCAGCTTAGATACCCTCGGGACGGACAACTATGGCTACACCTTC
TRBD1	TRBV6-5	TRBJ2-7	few	14	CASSTGQAAYEQYF	TGTGCCAGCAGTACGGGACAGGCCGCCTACGAGCAGTACTTC
.	TRBV29-1	TRBJ1-1	once	13	CSVVFQENTEAFF	TGCAGCGTTGTATTCCAGGAGAACACTGAAGCTTTCTTT
.	TRBV6-2/TRBV6-3	TRBJ1-1	.	11	CASSLGTAAFF	TGTGCCAGCAGTTTAGGGACGGCCGCTTTCTTT
.	TRBV29-1	TRBJ1-2	.	12	CSVEAPGGGYTF	TGCAGCGTTGAAGCCCCTGGGGGTGGCTACACCTTC
.	TRBV20-1	TRBJ1-1	.	11	CSAKANTEAFF	TGCAGTGCTAAAGCAAACACTGAAGCTTTCTTT
.	TRBV4-1	TRBJ2-7	.	15	CASSQAPDSLYEQYF	TGCGCCAGCAGCCAAGCCCCGGACAGCCTCTACGAGCAGTACTTC
.	TRBV27	TRBJ2-1	few	11	CASRVYNEQFF	TGTGCCAGCAGGGTCTACAATGAGCAGTTCTTC
.	TRBV5-1	TRBJ1-1	.	13	CASSARQNTEAFF	TGCGCCAGCAGCGCAAGACAGAACACTGAAGCTTTCTTT
TRBD2	TRBV7-6	TRBJ2-7	once	16	CASSLVGSGGPHEQYF	TGTGCCAGCAGCTTAGTAGGCAGCGGGGGGCCCCACGAGCAGTACTTC
.	TRBV5-1	TRBJ1-2	few	13	CASSLTEGDGYTF	TGCGCCAGCAGCTTGACCGAGGGGGATGGCTACACCTTC
TRBD1	TRBV25-1	TRBJ1-1	once	14	CASSSNRDREQAFF	TGTGCCAGCAGTTCTAACCGGGACAGGGAGCAAGCTTTCTTT